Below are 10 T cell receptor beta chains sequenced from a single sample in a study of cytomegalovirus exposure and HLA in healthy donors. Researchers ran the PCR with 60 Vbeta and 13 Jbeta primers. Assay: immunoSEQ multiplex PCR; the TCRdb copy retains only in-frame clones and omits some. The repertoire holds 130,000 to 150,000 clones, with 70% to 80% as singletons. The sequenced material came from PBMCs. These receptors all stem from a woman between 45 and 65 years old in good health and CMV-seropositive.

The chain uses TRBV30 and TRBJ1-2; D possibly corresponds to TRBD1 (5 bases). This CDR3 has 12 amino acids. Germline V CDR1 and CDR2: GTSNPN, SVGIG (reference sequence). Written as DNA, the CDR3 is TGTGCTTTCAACTTGGGGGGATATGGCTACACCTTC. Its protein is CAFNLGGYGYTF. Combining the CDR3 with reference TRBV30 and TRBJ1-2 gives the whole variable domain SQTIHQWPATLVQPVGSPLSLECTVEGTSNPNLYWYRQAAGRGLQLLFYSVGIGQISSEVPQNLSASRPQDRQFILSSKKLLLSDSGFYLCAFNLGGYGYTFGSGTRLTVV.

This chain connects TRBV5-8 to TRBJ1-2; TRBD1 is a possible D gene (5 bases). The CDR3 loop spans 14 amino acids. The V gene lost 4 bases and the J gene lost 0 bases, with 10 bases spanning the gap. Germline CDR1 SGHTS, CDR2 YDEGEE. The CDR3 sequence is CASSLGGANYGYTF. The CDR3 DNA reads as TGTGCCAGCAGCCTCGGGGGAGCTAACTATGGCTACACCTTC.

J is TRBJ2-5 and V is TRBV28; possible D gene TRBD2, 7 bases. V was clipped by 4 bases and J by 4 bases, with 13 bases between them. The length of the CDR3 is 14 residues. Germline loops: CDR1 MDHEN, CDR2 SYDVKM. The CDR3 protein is CASSYGGRRETQYF. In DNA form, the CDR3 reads TGTGCCAGCAGTTACGGGGGGCGCCGAGAGACCCAGTACTTC.

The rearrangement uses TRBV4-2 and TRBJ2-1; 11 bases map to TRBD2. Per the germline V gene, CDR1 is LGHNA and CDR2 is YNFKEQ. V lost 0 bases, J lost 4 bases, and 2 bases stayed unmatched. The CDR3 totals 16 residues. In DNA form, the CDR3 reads TGTGCCAGCAGCCAAGATAGACTAGCGGGATACAATGAGCAGTTCTTC. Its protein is CASSQDRLAGYNEQFF.

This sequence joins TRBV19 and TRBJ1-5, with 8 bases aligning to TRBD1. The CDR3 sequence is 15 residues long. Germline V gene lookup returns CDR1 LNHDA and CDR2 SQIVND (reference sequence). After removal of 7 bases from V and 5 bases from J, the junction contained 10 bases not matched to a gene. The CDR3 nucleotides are TGTGCCAGTACCATGGACAGGGAGGGGCATCAGCCCCAGCATTTT. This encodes CASTMDREGHQPQHF.

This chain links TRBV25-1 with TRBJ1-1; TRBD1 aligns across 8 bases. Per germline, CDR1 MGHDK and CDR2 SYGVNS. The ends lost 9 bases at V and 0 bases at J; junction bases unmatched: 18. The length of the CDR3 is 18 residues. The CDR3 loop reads CARATGAEPTSMNTEAFF. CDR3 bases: TGTGCCAGGGCGACAGGGGCCGAACCAACATCCATGAACACTGAAGCTTTCTTT. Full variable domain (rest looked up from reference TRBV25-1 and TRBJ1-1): EADIYQTPRYLVIGTGKKITLECSQTMGHDKMYWYQQDPGMELHLIHYSYGVNSTEKGDLSSESTVSRIRTEHFPLTLESARPSHTSQYLCARATGAEPTSMNTEAFFGQGTRLTVV.

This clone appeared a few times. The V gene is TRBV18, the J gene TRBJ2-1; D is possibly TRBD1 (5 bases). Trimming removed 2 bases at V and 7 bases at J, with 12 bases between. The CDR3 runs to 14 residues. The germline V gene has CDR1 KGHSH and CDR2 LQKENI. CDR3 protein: CASSPAQKGNEQFF. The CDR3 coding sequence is TGTGCCAGCTCACCAGCCCAGAAGGGGAATGAGCAGTTCTTC.

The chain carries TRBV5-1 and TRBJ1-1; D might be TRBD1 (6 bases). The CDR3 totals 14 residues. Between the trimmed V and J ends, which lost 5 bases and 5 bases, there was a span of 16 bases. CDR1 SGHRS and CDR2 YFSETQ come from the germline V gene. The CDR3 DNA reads TGCGCCAGCAGTCCCAGGGGTCCGGAAACTGAAGCTTTCTTT. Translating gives CASSPRGPETEAFF.

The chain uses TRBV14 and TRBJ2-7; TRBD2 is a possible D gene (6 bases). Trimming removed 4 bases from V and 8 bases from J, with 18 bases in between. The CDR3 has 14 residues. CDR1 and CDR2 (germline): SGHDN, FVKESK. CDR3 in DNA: TGTGCCAGCAGCCGACAGATAGCGGAAGACAAGCAGTACTTC. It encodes CASSRQIAEDKQYF.

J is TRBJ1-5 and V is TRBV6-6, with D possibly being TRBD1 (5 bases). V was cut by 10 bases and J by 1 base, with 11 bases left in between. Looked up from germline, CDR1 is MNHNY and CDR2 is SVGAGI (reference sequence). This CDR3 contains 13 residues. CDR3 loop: CATMTVSNQPQHF. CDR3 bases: TGTGCCACCATGACAGTGAGCAATCAGCCCCAGCATTTT.